One sample yielded the 32 T cell receptor beta chains listed below, sequenced in a study of OX40 agonist ivuxolimab in advanced cancers. The protocol was immunoSEQ multiplex PCR, while the TCRdb copy is restricted to in-frame clones and leaves out a portion. The table records roughly 70,000 clones, around 85% of them present only once. The starting material was CD4+ or CD8+ T cells sorted from blood, obtained in a trial of the OX40 agonist ivuxolimab. These TCRs come from an adult with an advanced solid tumor such as melanoma, head and neck, liver or kidney cancer.

The V call is TRBV27, the J call TRBJ2-3, with 9 bases that match TRBD2. This CDR3 has 17 amino acids. V dropped 8 bases and J dropped 6; count of bases not matched to a gene: 18. In germline, CDR1 is MNHEY, CDR2 SMNVEV (reference sequence). The CDR3 DNA sequence: TGTGCCAGCTCCTCCCCCGGGCTAGCGGGGAGTAGGGATACGCAGTATTTT. This translates into CASSSPGLAGSRDTQYF.

The chain recombines TRBV5-1 with TRBJ2-2; 9 bases match TRBD1. Per the germline V gene, CDR1 is SGHRS and CDR2 is YFSETQ. The CDR3 is made up of 18 amino acids. Trimming took 9 bases from V and 2 from J; bases not matched to a gene: 17. The CDR3 DNA sequence: TGCGCCACCGGGGGGCAACCACAGGGGGCGCGAAACACCGGGGAGCTGTTTTTT. This codes for CATGGQPQGARNTGELFF. Combining the CDR3 with reference TRBV5-1 and TRBJ2-2 gives the whole variable domain KAGVTQTPRYLIKTRGQQVTLSCSPISGHRSVSWYQQTPGQGLQFLFEYFSETQRNKGNFPGRFSGRQFSNSRSEMNVSTLELGDSALYLCATGGQPQGARNTGELFFGEGSRLTVL.

The chain links TRBV14 to TRBJ2-4, with 7 nucleotides matching TRBD1. Germline trimming cut 2 bases from V and 8 bases from J; bases unmatched to any gene: 6. The germline V gene has CDR1 SGHDN and CDR2 FVKESK. The CDR3 totals 14 residues. CDR3 region: CASSQTGERYIQYF. The CDR3 DNA reads as TGTGCCAGCAGCCAAACAGGGGAGAGGTACATTCAGTACTTC.

The CDR3: CASQARPQETQYF. The CDR3 region has the DNA TGTGCCTCCCAGGCCCGTCCGCAAGAGACCCAGTACTTC. The chain joins TRBV10-3 to TRBJ2-5; the D is unclear. Trimming removed 11 bases at V and 2 bases at J, with 15 bases between. Germline V gene lookup returns CDR1 ENHRY and CDR2 SYGVKD. There are 13 residues in the CDR3.

The J gene is TRBJ1-4, the V gene TRBV5-8; the D gene is possibly TRBD1 (6 bases). There are 15 residues in the CDR3. With 0 bases removed from V and 5 bases from J, the gap between germline ends came to 11 bases. Germline CDR1 reads SGHTS; CDR2 reads YDEGEE. The CDR3 protein is CASSLVGGENEKLFF. CDR3 nucleotide sequence: TGTGCCAGCAGCTTGGTAGGGGGAGAGAATGAAAAACTGTTTTTT.

This clone was detected only once. This chain links TRBV5-1 with TRBJ1-5, with D tentatively TRBD1 (5 bases). Germline lookup yields CDR1 SGHRS and CDR2 YFSETQ. The CDR3 length is 17 residues. V lost 5 bases, J lost 1 base, and 19 bases lay in between. The CDR3, as DNA: TGCGCCAGCAGTTTCCTTAGGGACGGGGAAAGCAATCAGCCCCAGCATTTT. Translation: CASSFLRDGESNQPQHF.

This chain joins TRBV28 and TRBJ1-1, with a tentative D call TRBD1 (5 bases). V was cut by 7 bases and J by 4 bases, with 19 bases left in between. The CDR3 covers 15 residues. The germline V gene has CDR1 MDHEN and CDR2 SYDVKM. As DNA, the CDR3 is TGTGCCAGCACGACGGTCGGGGGTCGTACCACTGAAGCTTTCTTT. Translation gives CASTTVGGRTTEAFF.

The V and J genes are TRBV7-2 and TRBJ2-1; 8 bases fit TRBD2. The CDR3 spans 14 residues. J was trimmed by 7 bases and V by 2 bases; bases with no gene match: 4. Germline V CDR1 and CDR2: SGHTA, FQGNSA. The CDR3 region has the DNA TGTGCCAGCAGCTTAAGACTAGCGCCAAATGAGCAGTTCTTC. This encodes CASSLRLAPNEQFF.

The J gene is TRBJ1-2, the V gene TRBV5-8; D unresolved. Germline V gene lookup returns CDR1 SGHTS and CDR2 YDEGEE. This CDR3 is built from 16 residues. The germline V and J ends were trimmed by 2 bases and 14 bases, with 28 bases remaining between them. CDR3 in DNA: TGTGCCAGCAGCTTAATCCCCCCCTACCCCTCTATTAAGGAAACCTTC. The encoded protein is CASSLIPPYPSIKETF.

This clone was detected once. V and J are TRBV29-1 and TRBJ2-3; 8 bases are a match to TRBD1. This CDR3 has 17 residues. Unmatched junction bases numbered 12, after V lost 3 bases and J lost 1 base. CDR1 SQVTM and CDR2 ANQGSEA come from the germline V gene. In DNA, the CDR3 is TGCAGCGTTGAGAGGAGGACAGGGAGGTTGGGCACAGATACGCAGTATTTT. Translating gives CSVERRTGRLGTDTQYF.

The chain joins TRBV10-3 to TRBJ2-2; D uncertain. The CDR3 has 14 residues. Germline V CDR1 and CDR2: ENHRY, SYGVKD. Trimming stripped 0 bases from V and 2 bases from J, with 4 bases between. CDR3 amino acids: CAISESVNTGELFF. In DNA form, the CDR3 reads TGTGCCATCAGTGAGTCAGTTAACACCGGGGAGCTGTTTTTT.

This clone was seen a few times. The chain is built from TRBV28 and TRBJ1-5, with a weak D call TRBD1 (5 bases). Germline V gene data show CDR1 as MDHEN and CDR2 as SYDVKM. The V gene lost 2 bases and the J gene lost 5 bases, with 13 bases spanning the gap. This CDR3 has 15 amino acids. The DNA of the CDR3 is TGTGCCAGCAGTTTAGCTGGGGCGGGGGATCAGCCCCAGCATTTT. Its protein product is CASSLAGAGDQPQHF.

The CDR3 here is CASSESGPLGTGELFF. DNA for the CDR3: TGTGCCAGCAGTGAATCCGGTCCCCTGGGAACCGGGGAGCTGTTTTTT. The V gene is TRBV25-1, the J gene TRBJ2-2, with D uncertain. There are 16 residues in the CDR3. Trimming removed 1 base at V and 5 bases at J, with 14 bases between. Per germline, CDR1 MGHDK and CDR2 SYGVNS.

The genes are TRBV2 and TRBJ1-2; 7 bases match TRBD1. The V gene's germline CDR1 is SNHLY and CDR2 FYNNEI. CDR3 size: 14 residues. The ends lost 7 bases at V and 4 bases at J; junction bases unmatched: 9. The CDR3 DNA reads TGTGCCAGCACCCGACAGGCAGGGGGCTATGGCTACACCTTC. Translated: CASTRQAGGYGYTF.

This clone was recorded only once. A junction boundary mismatches the germline segment, possibly from a read error. The CDR3 sequence is CASSQGQVNQPQHF. DNA for the CDR3: TGCGCCAGCAGCCAAGGGCAGGTAAATCAGCCCCAGCATTTT. The chain carries TRBV7-3 and TRBJ1-5, with unresolved D. CDR1 is SGHTA and CDR2 is FQGTGA in the germline V gene. The CDR3 has 14 amino acids.

V and J are TRBV27 and TRBJ1-1; D unresolved. The CDR3 is made up of 14 amino acids. Germline CDR1 MNHEY, CDR2 SMNVEV (reference sequence). Trimming stripped 4 bases from V and 0 bases from J, with 9 bases between. CDR3 DNA: TGTGCCAGCAGTTCGGCGGGGTTGAACACTGAAGCTTTCTTT. It yields the protein CASSSAGLNTEAFF.

In regard to this clone: Mismatch with germline at one junction end may stem from a read error. The chain links TRBV29-1 to TRBJ2-6; possible D gene TRBD1, 5 bases. Germline CDR1 is SQVTM and CDR2 is ANQGSEA. The CDR3 consists of 16 residues. CDR3 region: CSVESQGLSGANALTF. CDR3 in DNA: TGCAGCGTTGAATCCCAGGGCCTCTCTGGGGCCAACGCCCTGACTTTC.

The CDR3 region has the DNA TGTGCCAGCAGCTACGCCGACAGGCGAAACATTCAGTACTTC. Translation gives CASSYADRRNIQYF. The chain couples TRBV7-2 to TRBJ2-4; maybe TRBD1 (6 bases). Trimming pared 4 bases from V and 6 bases from J, leaving 13 bases between. This CDR3 is 14 amino acids long. The V gene's germline CDR1 is SGHTA and CDR2 FQGNSA.

The table lists this clone with a count of one. J is TRBJ1-5 and V is TRBV6-6; maybe TRBD1 (5 bases). Germline CDR1 MNHNY, CDR2 SVGAGI (reference sequence). V shed 5 bases and J shed 4 bases, with 12 bases lying between them. The CDR3 is made up of 14 amino acids. For the CDR3, the DNA is TGTGCCAGCAGTCCGGGACGGGAAAATCAGCCCCAGCATTTT. Protein product: CASSPGRENQPQHF.

This clone turned up a few times. The chain recombines TRBV11-3 with TRBJ1-2; 7 nucleotides match TRBD1. CDR1 and CDR2 (germline): SGHNT, YENEEA. This CDR3 spans 15 amino acids. Trimming took 3 bases from V and 0 from J; bases not matched to a gene: 4. The CDR3 region has the DNA TGTGCCAGCAGCTTGCTGCAGGGGGCTAACTATGGCTACACCTTC. Protein sequence: CASSLLQGANYGYTF.

This clone was seen once. Within the sample, other DNA sequences also encode this same CDR3. The chain recombines TRBV7-8 with TRBJ1-1; TRBD1 might be the D (5 bases). The CDR3 is made up of 13 amino acids. V was cut by 2 bases and J by 1 base, with 5 bases left in between. Germline V CDR1 and CDR2: SGHVS, FQNEAQ. This CDR3 is CASSLQGNTEAFF. As DNA, the CDR3 is TGTGCCAGCAGCTTACAGGGGAACACTGAAGCTTTCTTT. Filled out from reference TRBV7-8 and TRBJ1-1, the complete variable domain reads GAGVSQSPRYKVAKRGQDVALRCDPISGHVSLFWYQQALGQGPEFLTYFQNEAQLDKSGLPSDRFFAERPEGSVSTLKIQRTQQEDSAVYLCASSLQGNTEAFFGQGTRLTVV.

The sample holds a few counts of this clone. The gene calls are TRBV14 and TRBJ2-5, with D perhaps TRBD2 (7 bases). This CDR3 has 16 amino acids. CDR1 is SGHDN and CDR2 is FVKESK in the germline V gene. Trimming shortened V by 1 base and J by 5 bases, and 17 bases separated the two germline ends. CDR3 amino acids: CASSQGGGKGEETQYF. In DNA form, the CDR3 reads TGTGCCAGCAGCCAAGGCGGGGGCAAAGGAGAGGAGACCCAGTACTTC. Complete variable domain (other parts from reference TRBV14 and TRBJ2-5): EAGVTQFPSHSVIEKGQTVTLRCDPISGHDNLYWYRRVMGKEIKFLLHFVKESKQDESGMPNNRFLAERTGGTYSTLKVQPAELEDSGVYFCASSQGGGKGEETQYFGPGTRLLVL.

V usage is TRBV7-8 and J usage is TRBJ1-1; 8 bases are shared with TRBD1. Germline lookup yields CDR1 SGHVS and CDR2 FQNEAQ. This CDR3 spans 15 amino acids. After removal of 5 bases from V and 4 bases from J, the junction contained 9 bases not matched to a gene. The CDR3 is CASSLQGAFGTEAFF. The DNA for the CDR3 is TGTGCCAGCAGCCTCCAGGGGGCCTTTGGCACTGAAGCTTTCTTT. The full variable domain, its missing parts supplied by reference TRBV7-8 and TRBJ1-1, is GAGVSQSPRYKVAKRGQDVALRCDPISGHVSLFWYQQALGQGPEFLTYFQNEAQLDKSGLPSDRFFAERPEGSVSTLKIQRTQQEDSAVYLCASSLQGAFGTEAFFGQGTRLTVV.

The chain combines TRBV7-2 with TRBJ2-7; tentatively, D is TRBD1 (5 bases). V was trimmed by 1 base and J by 3 bases, leaving 13 bases between them. The germline V gene encodes CDR1 SGHTA and CDR2 FQGNSA. CDR3 size: 15 residues. This CDR3 reads CASSLGQGGFYEQYF. CDR3 bases: TGTGCCAGCAGCTTAGGTCAGGGTGGGTTCTACGAGCAGTACTTC. Using reference TRBV7-2 and TRBJ2-7 for the parts outside the CDR3, the full variable domain is GAGVSQSPSNKVTEKGKDVELRCDPISGHTALYWYRQSLGQGLEFLIYFQGNSAPDKSGLPSDRFSAERTGGSVSTLTIQRTQQEDSAVYLCASSLGQGGFYEQYFGPGTRLTVT.

The sample holds one count of this clone. This specimen includes other DNA sequences encoding the same CDR3. V is TRBV28 and J is TRBJ1-2, with D possibly TRBD1 on 5 matching bases. Germline CDR1 is MDHEN and CDR2 is SYDVKM. V was clipped by 11 bases and J by 8 bases, with 18 bases between them. CDR3 length equals 12 residues. The CDR3 sequence: CAGATEGRGYTF. The DNA of the CDR3 is TGTGCCGGAGCAACGGAGGGGAGAGGCTACACCTTC.

The chain joins TRBV19 to TRBJ1-2; D may be TRBD1 (6 bases). V shed 3 bases and J shed 7 bases, with 9 bases lying between them. The CDR3 covers 12 residues. Germline V lookup: CDR1 LNHDA, CDR2 SQIVND (reference sequence). This CDR3 is CASSMIQGGYTF. The DNA of the CDR3 is TGTGCCAGTAGTATGATACAGGGTGGCTACACCTTC.

The J gene is TRBJ2-1, the V gene TRBV6-6, with D possibly TRBD2 on 7 matching bases. CDR1 and CDR2 (germline): MNHNY, SVGAGI (reference sequence). The V gene lost 8 bases and the J gene lost 4 bases, with 18 bases spanning the gap. The CDR3 runs to 15 residues. The DNA of the CDR3 is TGTGCCAGCGGGGGGGCTGACCGTTCGTACAATGAGCAGTTCTTC. This gives the protein CASGGADRSYNEQFF.

The chain employs TRBV5-4 and TRBJ2-5, with TRBD1 identical over 9 bases. After removal of 4 bases from V and 5 bases from J, the junction contained 9 bases not matched to a gene. Germline V lookup: CDR1 SGHNT, CDR2 YYREEE (reference sequence). The CDR3 has 15 amino acids. In DNA form, the CDR3 reads TGTGCCAGCAGCGTTGGACAGGGGCTGGGGGAGACCCAGTACTTC. It codes for CASSVGQGLGETQYF.

This chain uses TRBV5-1 with TRBJ2-2; the D call may be TRBD1 or TRBD2 (5 bases each). The V and J ends lost 4 bases and 4 bases respectively, with 17 bases between them. CDR1 and CDR2 (germline): SGHRS, YFSETQ. The CDR3 consists of 16 residues. CDR3 amino acids: CASSPTPAGSTGELFF. The DNA of the CDR3 is TGCGCCAGCAGCCCTACCCCGGCAGGGAGCACCGGGGAGCTGTTTTTT.

The chain carries TRBV27 and TRBJ2-1, with D possibly called TRBD1 or TRBD2 (5 bases each). Trimming removed 11 bases from V and 3 bases from J, with 11 bases in between. The CDR3 extends over 12 amino acids. Germline V CDR1 and CDR2: MNHEY, SMNVEV (reference sequence). CDR3 DNA sequence: TGTGCCGCGAGGGGCGTCTACAATGAGCAGTTCTTC. This encodes CAARGVYNEQFF.

This clone has a single count. This chain links TRBV7-6 with TRBJ2-1, with TRBD2 identical over 15 bases. From germline, CDR1 is SGHVS and CDR2 FNYEAQ. The V gene end was trimmed by 3 bases and the J gene end by 5 bases; junction bases not matched to a gene: 5. The CDR3 totals 17 residues. The CDR3 protein is CASSFAGTSGGNNEQFF. The CDR3 nucleotides are TGTGCCAGCAGCTTTGCCGGGACTAGCGGGGGGAACAATGAGCAGTTCTTC.

The gene calls are TRBV7-2 and TRBJ2-4, with D possibly being TRBD2 (5 bases). This CDR3 is built from 17 residues. Between the trimmed V and J ends, which lost 2 bases and 1 base, there was a span of 15 bases. Germline V gene data show CDR1 as SGHTA and CDR2 as FQGNSA. This CDR3 is CASSLTSGRGAKNIQYF. The CDR3 DNA is TGTGCCAGCAGCTTAACTTCGGGGAGAGGGGCCAAAAACATTCAGTACTTC.